The 8 T cell receptor beta chains below come from one sample, sequenced in a study of cytomegalovirus exposure and HLA in healthy donors. The PCR used 60 Vbeta and 13 Jbeta primers. Clones were sequenced by immunoSEQ multiplex PCR, and TCRdb holds only the in-frame ones, with some missing. The ten top clones account for about 1.7%, within a sample of 150,000 or so clones. The sequencing sample was made of PBMCs. Receptor source: a woman in her 50s in good health and CMV-seronegative.

This chain joins TRBV5-4 and TRBJ1-4, with D tentatively TRBD1 (5 bases). The V end was cut by 4 bases, the J end by 1 base, with 8 bases between. The CDR3 contains 14 residues. CDR1 is SGHNT and CDR2 is YYREEE in the germline V gene (reference sequence). The CDR3 DNA is TGTGCCAGCAGCGCCACAGGAACTAATGAAAAACTGTTTTTT. It specifies CASSATGTNEKLFF.

CDR3 region: CASSYSSNTEAFF. The CDR3 DNA sequence: TGTGCCAGCAGTTACTCCTCGAACACTGAAGCTTTCTTT. V is TRBV6-5 and J is TRBJ1-1; no clear D. The CDR3 length is 13 residues. V dropped 0 bases and J dropped 1 base, with 3 bases sitting between them. Germline CDR1 MNHEY, CDR2 SVGAGI.

The rearrangement links TRBV6-5 to TRBJ1-2; tentatively, D is TRBD1 (6 bases). The CDR3 sequence is 14 residues long. Germline values: CDR1 MNHEY, CDR2 SVGAGI. Trimming took off 2 bases at V and 7 bases at J, with 14 bases between the two ends. CDR3 sequence reads: CASSYTGGYGGYTF. For the CDR3, the DNA is TGTGCCAGCAGTTACACGGGGGGCTATGGTGGCTACACCTTC.

The chain joins TRBV6-1 to TRBJ2-7; D possibly corresponds to TRBD1 (6 bases). The CDR3 length is 14 residues. Germline lookup yields CDR1 MNHNS and CDR2 SASEGT. V lost 6 bases and J lost 3, with 15 bases in between. CDR3 amino acids: CASRGGQPNYEQYF. The CDR3 DNA reads as TGTGCCAGCAGGGGCGGACAGCCCAACTACGAGCAGTACTTC.

The gene calls are TRBV30 and TRBJ2-3; 7 positions agree with TRBD2. Germline trimming cut 1 base from V and 1 base from J; bases unmatched to any gene: 8. The CDR3 loop spans 16 amino acids. CDR1 and CDR2 from the germline V gene are GTSNPN and SVGIG (reference sequence). The CDR3 sequence: CAWSAPTSFRTDTQYF. Here the CDR3 DNA reads TGTGCCTGGAGTGCGCCGACTAGCTTCCGCACAGATACGCAGTATTTT.

V gene TRBV29-1 combines with J gene TRBJ2-2; 7 positions match TRBD1. CDR1 and CDR2 (germline): SQVTM, ANQGSEA. CDR3 length: 12 amino acids. With 7 bases clipped from V and 3 bases from J, the junction kept 2 bases outside the gene matches. CDR3: CSGQGYTGELFF. Written as DNA, the CDR3 is TGCAGCGGACAGGGTTACACCGGGGAGCTGTTTTTT.

The V and J genes are TRBV4-2 and TRBJ2-2; D unresolved. Between the trimmed V and J ends, which lost 0 bases and 5 bases, there was a span of 10 bases. The CDR3 length is 15 residues. Looked up from germline, CDR1 is LGHNA and CDR2 is YNFKEQ. The CDR3 coding sequence is TGTGCCAGCAGCCAAGAAATGAGCGTTACCGGGGAGCTGTTTTTT. This encodes CASSQEMSVTGELFF.

This chain uses TRBV20-1 with TRBJ2-7, with 8 positions matching TRBD1. Germline V gene sequence: CDR1 DFQATT, CDR2 SNEGSKA (reference sequence). The length of the CDR3 is 11 residues. The V and J ends lost 5 bases and 6 bases, in that order; junction bases with no gene match: 3. CDR3 residues: CSAQDRAEQYF. CDR3 in DNA: TGCAGTGCTCAGGACAGGGCCGAGCAGTACTTC.